A single sample gave rise to the 20 T cell receptor beta chains below, sequenced in a study of cytotoxic CD8 clonotypes in ibrutinib-treated CLL. This table comes from immunoSEQ multiplex PCR, and its TCRdb copy is limited to in-frame clones, with some not included. The sample shows tens of thousands of clones, around 78% of them seen only once. The sequencing here drew on PBMCs, taken after 24 months of ibrutinib treatment. Every receptor here comes from a human donor with chronic lymphocytic leukemia.

The V call is TRBV4-3, the J call TRBJ1-1; no clear D gene. Trimming removed 0 bases at V and 4 bases at J, with 9 bases between. The CDR3 spans 14 residues. The germline V gene encodes CDR1 LGHNA and CDR2 YSLEER. The CDR3 sequence is CASSQDGGLTEAFF. The DNA of the CDR3 is TGCGCCAGCAGCCAAGACGGAGGCCTCACTGAAGCTTTCTTT.

This chain joins TRBV6-5 and TRBJ1-1; tentatively, D is TRBD1 (6 bases). V lost 6 bases to trimming and J lost 6 bases, with 14 bases between them. Germline-derived CDR1 and CDR2 are MNHEY and SVGAGI. The CDR3 has 13 amino acids. This CDR3 is CASRGTIRPEAFF. The CDR3 coding sequence is TGTGCCAGCAGAGGGACAATACGACCTGAAGCTTTCTTT.

The rearrangement links TRBV4-1 to TRBJ2-1; 11 bases are a match to TRBD2. Germline assignment: CDR1 MGHRA and CDR2 YSYEKL. The CDR3 is made up of 16 amino acids. The J segment lost 4 bases and the V segment lost 1 base, leaving 3 bases of the junction unmatched. The CDR3: CASSQGTSGWYNEQFF. The CDR3 region has the DNA TGCGCCAGCAGCCAAGGGACTAGCGGGTGGTACAATGAGCAGTTCTTC.

This chain uses TRBV2 with TRBJ2-2; weak D call: TRBD2 (6 bases). CDR3 size: 13 residues. V dropped 7 bases and J dropped 8 bases, with 14 bases sitting between them. Germline V gene lookup returns CDR1 SNHLY and CDR2 FYNNEI. Here the CDR3 reads CASTGGAGGELFF. DNA for the CDR3: TGTGCCAGCACCGGGGGAGCAGGTGGGGAGCTGTTTTTT.

The chain employs TRBV9 and TRBJ2-3; 11 bases are shared with TRBD2. The CDR3 sequence is 15 residues long. Germline CDR1 SGDLS, CDR2 YYNGEE. Trimming took 3 bases from V and 1 from J; bases not matched to a gene: 1. The CDR3 region is CASSALAGGTDTQYF. CDR3 in DNA: TGTGCCAGCAGCGCACTAGCGGGAGGCACAGATACGCAGTATTTT.

This chain links TRBV28 with TRBJ2-1; D not certain. V lost 2 bases and J lost 4, with 9 bases in between. Germline loops: CDR1 MDHEN, CDR2 SYDVKM. The CDR3 consists of 14 residues. The CDR3 here is CASSLVGGYNEQFF. The CDR3 coding sequence is TGTGCCAGCAGTTTAGTGGGCGGATACAATGAGCAGTTCTTC.

The genes are TRBV4-3 and TRBJ2-7; D is unclear. Germline loops: CDR1 LGHNA, CDR2 YSLEER. Between the trimmed V and J ends, which lost 0 bases and 2 bases, there was a span of 5 bases. The CDR3 consists of 13 residues. The CDR3 nucleotides read TGCGCCAGCAGCCAAGATACCACCTACGAGCAGTACTTC. The encoded protein is CASSQDTTYEQYF.

The chain uses TRBV27 and TRBJ2-7; perhaps TRBD2 as D (7 bases). The CDR3 contains 18 residues. V lost 2 bases and J 2 bases, leaving 22 bases between the germline ends. The V gene's germline CDR1 is MNHEY and CDR2 SMNVEV (reference sequence). The CDR3 loop reads CASSLRGGLGRETYEQYF. DNA of the CDR3: TGTGCCAGCAGTTTAAGAGGGGGTTTGGGGCGGGAGACCTACGAGCAGTACTTC.

The rearrangement links TRBV6-1 to TRBJ2-7, with 11 bases that match TRBD1. Germline V gene data show CDR1 as MNHNS and CDR2 as SASEGT. The CDR3 is made up of 13 amino acids. The trim removed 7 bases at V and 4 bases at J, leaving 3 bases unmatched. This CDR3 is CASTRDRGYEQYF. CDR3 DNA sequence: TGTGCCAGCACGCGGGACAGGGGGTACGAGCAGTACTTC.

This clone occurred a few times. This CDR3 is also generated by other DNA sequences in the sample. This chain joins TRBV7-9 and TRBJ1-1; D remains ambiguous. Germline CDR1 reads SEHNR; CDR2 reads FQNEAQ (reference sequence). This CDR3 has 13 amino acids. Between the trimmed V and J ends, which lost 1 base and 1 base, there was a span of 4 bases. The CDR3 sequence: CASSLEENTEAFF. In DNA, the CDR3 is TGTGCCAGCAGCTTAGAAGAGAACACTGAAGCTTTCTTT. The whole variable domain, remainder taken from reference TRBV7-9 and TRBJ1-1, is DTGVSQNPRHKITKRGQNVTFRCDPISEHNRLYWYRQTLGQGPEFLTYFQNEAQLEKSRLLSDRFSAERPKGSFSTLEIQRTEQGDSAMYLCASSLEENTEAFFGQGTRLTVV.

This sequence joins TRBV7-9 and TRBJ2-1; D perhaps matches TRBD1 (6 bases). The ends were cut back, 2 bases at V and 7 bases at J, with 12 bases in the middle. From germline, CDR1 is SEHNR and CDR2 FQNEAQ (reference sequence). The CDR3 is 14 residues long. CDR3 coding DNA: TGTGCCAGCAGCTTAACAGGGCGGGCTAATGAGCAGTTCTTC. Its protein product is CASSLTGRANEQFF. The whole variable domain, filled in from reference TRBV7-9 and TRBJ2-1, reads DTGVSQNPRHKITKRGQNVTFRCDPISEHNRLYWYRQTLGQGPEFLTYFQNEAQLEKSRLLSDRFSAERPKGSFSTLEIQRTEQGDSAMYLCASSLTGRANEQFFGPGTRLTVL.

The chain links TRBV10-3 to TRBJ1-2; no reliable D call. The CDR3 has 14 amino acids. Germline V gene data show CDR1 as ENHRY and CDR2 as SYGVKD. V lost 10 bases and J lost 8, with 23 bases in between. For the CDR3, the DNA is TGTGCCACCAACTCGGTCGGCAGGCCGGAAGGCTACACCTTC. Amino acid sequence: CATNSVGRPEGYTF.

This chain joins TRBV6-5 and TRBJ2-6, with TRBD1 matching 9 bases. V lost 2 bases and J lost 9; bases outside the gene matches: 8. The germline CDR1 and CDR2 sequences are MNHEY and SVGAGI. The CDR3 length is 16 residues. The CDR3 DNA reads as TGTGCCAGCAGTTACGAACAGGGGGCGACCATCAACGTCCTGACTTTC. Encoded protein: CASSYEQGATINVLTF.

The chain is built from TRBV7-8 and TRBJ2-5, with D hard to call. The CDR3 runs to 17 residues. The germline CDR1 and CDR2 sequences are SGHVS and FQNEAQ. Between the trimmed V and J ends, which lost 1 base and 0 bases, there was a span of 15 bases. CDR3 nucleotides: TGTGCCAGCAGCTTAGTCGGTGTCGGGTCGTACCAAGAGACCCAGTACTTC. This encodes CASSLVGVGSYQETQYF.

The chain is built from TRBV9 and TRBJ2-3; D uncertain. This CDR3 spans 13 amino acids. V lost 3 bases to trimming and J lost 6 bases, with 11 bases between them. Germline CDR1 and CDR2: SGDLS and YYNGEE. In DNA, the CDR3 is TGTGCCAGCAGCGCCCTGGGTGGTGATACGCAGTATTTT. As protein: CASSALGGDTQYF.

V usage is TRBV11-2 and J usage is TRBJ2-7; 8 bases map to TRBD1. V was clipped by 1 base and J by 3 bases; unmatched bases: 5. Germline CDR1 is SGHAT and CDR2 is FQNNGV. CDR3 length: 15 amino acids. The CDR3: CASSLGAGGRYEQYF. DNA of the CDR3: TGTGCCAGCAGCTTAGGGGCAGGGGGCCGCTACGAGCAGTACTTC.

V gene TRBV28 combines with J gene TRBJ1-2, with 9 bases that match TRBD1. Germline values: CDR1 MDHEN, CDR2 SYDVKM. The CDR3 runs to 13 residues. J lost 8 bases, V lost 6 bases, and 7 bases had no gene match. CDR3 sequence reads: CASSQDRGRGYTF. The CDR3 coding sequence is TGTGCCAGCAGCCAGGACAGGGGTCGAGGCTACACCTTC.

The V gene is TRBV29-1, the J gene TRBJ2-5, with TRBD2 matching 8 bases. V was clipped by 8 bases and J by 5 bases; unmatched bases: 7. In germline, CDR1 is SQVTM, CDR2 ANQGSEA. This CDR3 is built from 12 residues. The CDR3 here is CSLRGGVETQYF. In DNA, the CDR3 is TGCAGCCTACGGGGGGGAGTGGAGACCCAGTACTTC.

J is TRBJ1-5 and V is TRBV19; D gene uncertain. CDR1 is LNHDA, CDR2 SQIVND, per germline (reference sequence). V lost 4 bases to trimming and J lost 1 base, with 11 bases between them. The CDR3 extends over 15 amino acids. Here the CDR3 reads CASSRTSPSNQPQHF. In DNA form, the CDR3 reads TGTGCCAGTAGTAGGACCTCTCCGAGCAATCAGCCCCAGCATTTT.

This rearrangement joins TRBV28 to TRBJ1-2, with TRBD1 as a possible D gene (5 bases). This CDR3 has 15 amino acids. V shed 7 bases and J shed 4 bases, with 19 bases lying between them. The germline gives CDR1 MDHEN, CDR2 SYDVKM. The CDR3 sequence: CASTPIGAGSYGYTF. CDR3 DNA sequence: TGTGCCAGCACTCCGATTGGAGCAGGGAGCTATGGCTACACCTTC.